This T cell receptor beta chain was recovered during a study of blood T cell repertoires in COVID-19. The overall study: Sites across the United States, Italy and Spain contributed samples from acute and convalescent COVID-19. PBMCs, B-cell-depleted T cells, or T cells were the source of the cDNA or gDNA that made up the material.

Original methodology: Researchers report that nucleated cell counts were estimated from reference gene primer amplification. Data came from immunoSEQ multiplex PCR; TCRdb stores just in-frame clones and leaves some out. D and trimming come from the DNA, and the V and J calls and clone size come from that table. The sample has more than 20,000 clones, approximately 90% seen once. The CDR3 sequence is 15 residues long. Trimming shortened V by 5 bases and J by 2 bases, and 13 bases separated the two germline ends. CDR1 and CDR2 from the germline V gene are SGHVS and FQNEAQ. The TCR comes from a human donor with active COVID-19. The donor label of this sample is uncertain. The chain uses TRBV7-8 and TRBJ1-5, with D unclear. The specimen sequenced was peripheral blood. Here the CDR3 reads CASSGPRARNQPQHF. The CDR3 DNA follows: TGTGCCAGCAGCGGGCCGCGGGCCCGCAATCAGCCCCAGCATTTT.